Sequencing of this T cell receptor (beta chain) was carried out in a study of T cell responses to AZD1222 COVID-19 vaccine. Whole-study findings and limits: Seropositive AZD1222 recipients at baseline numbered only five or six. Unmutated variant regions are reportedly targeted by nearly half of spike-specific TCRs.

In regard to this clone: Its antigen is as yet unknown.

The method was immunoSEQ multiplex PCR; TCRdb's version includes in-frame clones alone and lacks a portion of them. In the table there are 130,000 to 150,000 clones, about 81% of which are singletons. Between the trimmed V and J ends, which lost 5 bases and 0 bases, there was a span of 7 bases. CDR1 is SGHNT and CDR2 is YENEEA in the germline V gene. The CDR3 spans 14 residues. V is TRBV11-3 and J is TRBJ2-2; D gene unclear. The source is an adult in good health. The material was peripheral blood, obtained on day 0 of MenACWY control vaccination. CDR3 nucleotide sequence: TGTGCCAGCAGCCGAGACCCGAACACCGGGGAGCTGTTTTTT. This codes for CASSRDPNTGELFF.